The T cell receptor beta chain described here comes from a study of regulatory dendritic cells for organ transplantation. CFSE-labeled sorted T cells met regulatory or mature dendritic cells for 4 to 6 days. Germline V CDR1 and CDR2: SGDLS, YYNGEE. With 3 bases clipped from V and 1 base from J, the junction kept 6 bases outside the gene matches. The CDR3 length is 15 residues. Turning to this clone: The target antigen is unknown.

Some clones are missing from TCRdb's copy, which holds only in-frame ones; the method was immunoSEQ multiplex PCR. The sample consists of 20,000 or so clones, 70% to 90% of them appearing once. Sequencing input: naive CD4+ T cells from blood cultured with regulatory dendritic cells. The subset is: CD45RA+ naive T cells. The sequence derives from a human donor in good health. The rearrangement uses TRBV9 and TRBJ2-5, with TRBD2 matching over 7 bases. The CDR3 region is CASSEGLLPQETQYF. CDR3 in DNA: TGTGCCAGCAGCGAGGGACTACTCCCCCAAGAGACCCAGTACTTC.